A selection of T cell receptor beta chains follows, all from one sample in a study of cytomegalovirus exposure and HLA in healthy donors. The data were produced by immunoSEQ multiplex PCR, yet TCRdb's version contains in-frame clones alone and is incomplete. This table holds over 120,000 clones, around 75% found once. The sequenced sample consisted of PBMCs. These receptors were taken from a man aged 25 to 45 in good health and CMV-seronegative. Each CDR3 is given with its conserved first and last residue. The D gene is left open where the match is weak. Size tells how often a clone was seen (once, few, many) or the class of an expanded clone, and some rows leave it out.

CDR3 DNA: TGTGCCAGTTGGCAGAGCAATCAGCCCCAGCATTTT; CDR3 protein: CASWQSNQPQHF; D gene: .; J gene: TRBJ1-5; V gene: TRBV19; clone size: .
CDR3 DNA: TGTGCCTGGAACGGTGCCTTCTCTGGAAACACCATATATTTT; CDR3 protein: CAWNGAFSGNTIYF; D gene: .; J gene: TRBJ1-3; V gene: TRBV30; clone size: .
CDR3 DNA: TGTGCCAGCAGTTCACCGGGACACCGCCAAGAGACCCAGTACTTC; CDR3 protein: CASSSPGHRQETQYF; D gene: .; J gene: TRBJ2-5; V gene: TRBV6-5; clone size: .
CDR3 DNA: TGTGCCAGCAGCGCATCTCAGCGGGGGGACCCCACCGGGGAGCTGTTTTTT; CDR3 protein: CASSASQRGDPTGELFF; D gene: TRBD2; J gene: TRBJ2-2; V gene: TRBV9; clone size: few
CDR3 DNA: TGTGCCAGCAGTTCTGCGGGGGGACACGAGCAGTACTTC; CDR3 protein: CASSSAGGHEQYF; D gene: TRBD2; J gene: TRBJ2-7; V gene: TRBV27; clone size: .
CDR3 DNA: TGTGCCAGCATCAGGGGGTTCGGGAGAGGGGGGAATGAGCAGTTCTTC; CDR3 protein: CASIRGFGRGGNEQFF; D gene: .; J gene: TRBJ2-1; V gene: TRBV28; clone size: .
CDR3 DNA: TGTGCCAGCAGCTTGGGAGACGAGCAGTACTTC; CDR3 protein: CASSLGDEQYF; D gene: .; J gene: TRBJ2-7; V gene: TRBV7-9; clone size: once
CDR3 DNA: TGTGCCAGCAGCAAAGAGGGGGACAGCCTATACGAGCAGTACTTC; CDR3 protein: CASSKEGDSLYEQYF; D gene: TRBD1; J gene: TRBJ2-7; V gene: TRBV9; clone size: .
CDR3 DNA: TGTGCCAGCAGTGATGTGGGACAGGGGCACAATCAGCCCCAGCATTTT; CDR3 protein: CASSDVGQGHNQPQHF; D gene: TRBD1; J gene: TRBJ1-5; V gene: TRBV6-1; clone size: .
CDR3 DNA: TGTGCCAGCAGCCGGGGACTCAACACAGATACGCAGTATTTT; CDR3 protein: CASSRGLNTDTQYF; D gene: .; J gene: TRBJ2-3; V gene: TRBV5-6; clone size: .
CDR3 DNA: TGTGCCAGTAGGGGCGGGGGGGATCTCAATGAGCAGTTCTTC; CDR3 protein: CASRGGGDLNEQFF; D gene: TRBD2; J gene: TRBJ2-1; V gene: TRBV19; clone size: .
CDR3 DNA: TGCGCCAGCAGCTCACTTGGGACTAGCGGGGTCGGGTCCTACAATGAGCAGTTCTTC; CDR3 protein: CASSSLGTSGVGSYNEQFF; D gene: TRBD2; J gene: TRBJ2-1; V gene: TRBV5-1; clone size: .
CDR3 DNA: TGTGCCAGCAGCTTCGGAGTGTCCGGGGAGCTGTTTTTT; CDR3 protein: CASSFGVSGELFF; D gene: .; J gene: TRBJ2-2; V gene: TRBV5-6; clone size: .
CDR3 DNA: TGCAGCGTCCAACAGGGGCATGCCACTGAAGCTTTCTTT; CDR3 protein: CSVQQGHATEAFF; D gene: TRBD1; J gene: TRBJ1-1; V gene: TRBV29-1; clone size: .
CDR3 DNA: TGTGCCAGCTCCCGGGCGGGGACAGGGGATCAGCCCCAGCATTTT; CDR3 protein: CASSRAGTGDQPQHF; D gene: TRBD1; J gene: TRBJ1-5; V gene: TRBV18; clone size: .
CDR3 DNA: TGTGCCAGCCGGCAGGGGATCAATCAGCCCCAGCATTTT; CDR3 protein: CASRQGINQPQHF; D gene: .; J gene: TRBJ1-5; V gene: TRBV28; clone size: .
CDR3 DNA: TGTGCCACCAGCAGAGATTCCCGACAGGATGGATTCAACACTGAAGCTTTCTTT; CDR3 protein: CATSRDSRQDGFNTEAFF; D gene: .; J gene: TRBJ1-1; V gene: TRBV15; clone size: .
CDR3 DNA: TGCGCCAGCAGCTTGCTATCCGCCAGCCCAGGGGGCGAGCAGTACTTC; CDR3 protein: CASSLLSASPGGEQYF; D gene: TRBD1; J gene: TRBJ2-7; V gene: TRBV5-1; clone size: .
CDR3 DNA: TGTGCCAGCAGTCGACTCCAGAGCTCTGGAAACACCATATATTTT; CDR3 protein: CASSRLQSSGNTIYF; D gene: .; J gene: TRBJ1-3; V gene: TRBV6-6; clone size: few
CDR3 DNA: TGTGCCAGCTCATCGGGAGGTGGCAAAAACATTCAGTACTTC; CDR3 protein: CASSSGGGKNIQYF; D gene: TRBD2; J gene: TRBJ2-4; V gene: TRBV7-9; clone size: .
CDR3 DNA: TGTGCCAGCAGCGGACAGGGGGTGAACACTGAAGCTTTCTTT; CDR3 protein: CASSGQGVNTEAFF; D gene: TRBD1; J gene: TRBJ1-1; V gene: TRBV7-8; clone size: .
CDR3 DNA: TGTGCCAGCAGCTTGGGTCCTAGGGGGCCCCAGCATTTT; CDR3 protein: CASSLGPRGPQHF; D gene: .; J gene: TRBJ1-5; V gene: TRBV5-6; clone size: .
CDR3 DNA: TGTGCCAGCAGTGTGGGACAGGGGGCGTCTTACGAGCAGTACTTC; CDR3 protein: CASSVGQGASYEQYF; D gene: TRBD1; J gene: TRBJ2-7; V gene: TRBV2; clone size: many
CDR3 DNA: TGTGCCAGAAGCCTTGCTAGCTCCTACGAGCAGTACTTC; CDR3 protein: CARSLASSYEQYF; D gene: .; J gene: TRBJ2-7; V gene: TRBV5-3; clone size: .
CDR3 DNA: TGTGCCAGCAGGGGGCTAGCGGAGGACTCCTACGAGCAGTACTTC; CDR3 protein: CASRGLAEDSYEQYF; D gene: TRBD2; J gene: TRBJ2-7; V gene: TRBV4-2; clone size: .
CDR3 DNA: TGTGCCAGCAGTACTAACTACAGGATCGAAGCTTTCTTT; CDR3 protein: CASSTNYRIEAFF; D gene: .; J gene: TRBJ1-1; V gene: TRBV6-1; clone size: .
CDR3 DNA: TGTGCCAGCAGTTGGGGCGCGAACACCGGGGAGCTGTTTTTT; CDR3 protein: CASSWGANTGELFF; D gene: .; J gene: TRBJ2-2; V gene: TRBV6-5; clone size: .
CDR3 DNA: TGTGCCAGCAGTTTAAAACAGGATAGCTATGGCTACACCTTC; CDR3 protein: CASSLKQDSYGYTF; D gene: .; J gene: TRBJ1-2; V gene: TRBV28; clone size: few
CDR3 DNA: TGTGCCACCAGCAGAGATCCCACAGGGCAAACCGGGGAGCTGTTTTTT; CDR3 protein: CATSRDPTGQTGELFF; D gene: .; J gene: TRBJ2-2; V gene: TRBV15; clone size: .
CDR3 DNA: TGTGCCAGCAGCCACAGGGGGGTCCAAGAGACCCAGTACTTC; CDR3 protein: CASSHRGVQETQYF; D gene: TRBD1; J gene: TRBJ2-5; V gene: TRBV11-1; clone size: .
CDR3 DNA: TGTGCCAGCTCACCGCGAACAGGAGGCAATCAGCCCCAGCATTTT; CDR3 protein: CASSPRTGGNQPQHF; D gene: .; J gene: TRBJ1-5; V gene: TRBV18; clone size: .
CDR3 DNA: TGTGCCAGCAGTCTGGTCGGTTTCACAGATACGCAGTATTTT; CDR3 protein: CASSLVGFTDTQYF; D gene: .; J gene: TRBJ2-3; V gene: TRBV28; clone size: .
CDR3 DNA: TGCGCCAGCAGGGGTCAGGGTAGCGAGCAGTACTTC; CDR3 protein: CASRGQGSEQYF; D gene: .; J gene: TRBJ2-7; V gene: TRBV5-1; clone size: .
CDR3 DNA: TGTGCCATCAGGAGGGACAGGGGGGACTATGGCTACACCTTC; CDR3 protein: CAIRRDRGDYGYTF; D gene: TRBD1; J gene: TRBJ1-2; V gene: TRBV10-3; clone size: few
CDR3 DNA: TGCGCCAGCAGCACTGGGACTAGCGGTTCCTACACCGGGGAGCTGTTTTTT; CDR3 protein: CASSTGTSGSYTGELFF; D gene: TRBD2; J gene: TRBJ2-2; V gene: TRBV5-1; clone size: .
CDR3 DNA: TGTGCCAGCAGCCTCCAGCGGGGGGCCCCATACAATGAGCAGTTCTTC; CDR3 protein: CASSLQRGAPYNEQFF; D gene: TRBD2; J gene: TRBJ2-1; V gene: TRBV9; clone size: .
CDR3 DNA: TGCGCCAGCAGCTTGACGACAGGGGATAGCAATCAGCCCCAGCATTTT; CDR3 protein: CASSLTTGDSNQPQHF; D gene: TRBD1; J gene: TRBJ1-5; V gene: TRBV5-1; clone size: .
CDR3 DNA: TGCGCCAGTGGAGATGGAAACACCATATATTTT; CDR3 protein: CASGDGNTIYF; D gene: .; J gene: TRBJ1-3; V gene: TRBV5-1; clone size: .
CDR3 DNA: TGTGCCAGCAGTCCCCAAGGTAGCCGCCTATCCTACGAGCAGTACTTC; CDR3 protein: CASSPQGSRLSYEQYF; D gene: .; J gene: TRBJ2-7; V gene: TRBV27; clone size: .
CDR3 DNA: TGTGCCAGCAGTTTATCCTGGGACTCCCGCAGGTATTTT; CDR3 protein: CASSLSWDSRRYF; D gene: .; J gene: TRBJ2-3; V gene: TRBV27; clone size: .
CDR3 DNA: TGTGCCTCGAGGGACAGGGTGAATGAAAAACTGTTTTTT; CDR3 protein: CASRDRVNEKLFF; D gene: TRBD1; J gene: TRBJ1-4; V gene: TRBV10-3; clone size: once
CDR3 DNA: TGTGCCAGCAGCTTATACAGGGGTGGGATCGACGAGCAGTACTTC; CDR3 protein: CASSLYRGGIDEQYF; D gene: TRBD1; J gene: TRBJ2-7; V gene: TRBV28; clone size: .
CDR3 DNA: TGTGCCAGCAGCCAGGACAGGGATTATAGAGATACGCAGTATTTT; CDR3 protein: CASSQDRDYRDTQYF; D gene: TRBD1; J gene: TRBJ2-3; V gene: TRBV11-1; clone size: .
CDR3 DNA: TGTGCCAGCAGCTTCGGGATGGGAGGGGCCAACGTCCTGACTTTC; CDR3 protein: CASSFGMGGANVLTF; D gene: .; J gene: TRBJ2-6; V gene: TRBV5-6; clone size: .
CDR3 DNA: TGTGCCAGCAGTTACTCGTACAGGGGGTGGAGGCAGTACTTC; CDR3 protein: CASSYSYRGWRQYF; D gene: TRBD1; J gene: TRBJ2-7; V gene: TRBV6-5; clone size: .
CDR3 DNA: TGTGCCAGTAGTATAATAGGGGACAATGAGCAGTTCTTC; CDR3 protein: CASSIIGDNEQFF; D gene: .; J gene: TRBJ2-1; V gene: TRBV19; clone size: few
CDR3 DNA: TGTGCCAGCAGTGACTCTGCAGATACGCAGTATTTT; CDR3 protein: CASSDSADTQYF; D gene: .; J gene: TRBJ2-3; V gene: TRBV2; clone size: .